This TCR beta chain was recorded in a study of technical replicates of blood from a handful of donors. The protocol was immunoSEQ multiplex PCR, while the TCRdb copy is restricted to in-frame clones and leaves out a portion. In the table there are about 100,000 clones, more than 90% of which are singletons. Germline values: CDR1 MDHEN, CDR2 SYDVKM. The V gene lost 10 bases and the J gene lost 6 bases, with 19 bases spanning the gap. The CDR3 spans 14 residues. The specimen was T cells isolated from PBMCs. The rearrangement uses TRBV28 and TRBJ2-1, with D perhaps TRBD2 (5 bases). The origin of this receptor is a human donor in good health. CDR3 sequence (DNA): TGTGCCATCTCGGGAAGCCTCGATCTCAATGAGCAGTTCTTC. It translates to CAISGSLDLNEQFF.